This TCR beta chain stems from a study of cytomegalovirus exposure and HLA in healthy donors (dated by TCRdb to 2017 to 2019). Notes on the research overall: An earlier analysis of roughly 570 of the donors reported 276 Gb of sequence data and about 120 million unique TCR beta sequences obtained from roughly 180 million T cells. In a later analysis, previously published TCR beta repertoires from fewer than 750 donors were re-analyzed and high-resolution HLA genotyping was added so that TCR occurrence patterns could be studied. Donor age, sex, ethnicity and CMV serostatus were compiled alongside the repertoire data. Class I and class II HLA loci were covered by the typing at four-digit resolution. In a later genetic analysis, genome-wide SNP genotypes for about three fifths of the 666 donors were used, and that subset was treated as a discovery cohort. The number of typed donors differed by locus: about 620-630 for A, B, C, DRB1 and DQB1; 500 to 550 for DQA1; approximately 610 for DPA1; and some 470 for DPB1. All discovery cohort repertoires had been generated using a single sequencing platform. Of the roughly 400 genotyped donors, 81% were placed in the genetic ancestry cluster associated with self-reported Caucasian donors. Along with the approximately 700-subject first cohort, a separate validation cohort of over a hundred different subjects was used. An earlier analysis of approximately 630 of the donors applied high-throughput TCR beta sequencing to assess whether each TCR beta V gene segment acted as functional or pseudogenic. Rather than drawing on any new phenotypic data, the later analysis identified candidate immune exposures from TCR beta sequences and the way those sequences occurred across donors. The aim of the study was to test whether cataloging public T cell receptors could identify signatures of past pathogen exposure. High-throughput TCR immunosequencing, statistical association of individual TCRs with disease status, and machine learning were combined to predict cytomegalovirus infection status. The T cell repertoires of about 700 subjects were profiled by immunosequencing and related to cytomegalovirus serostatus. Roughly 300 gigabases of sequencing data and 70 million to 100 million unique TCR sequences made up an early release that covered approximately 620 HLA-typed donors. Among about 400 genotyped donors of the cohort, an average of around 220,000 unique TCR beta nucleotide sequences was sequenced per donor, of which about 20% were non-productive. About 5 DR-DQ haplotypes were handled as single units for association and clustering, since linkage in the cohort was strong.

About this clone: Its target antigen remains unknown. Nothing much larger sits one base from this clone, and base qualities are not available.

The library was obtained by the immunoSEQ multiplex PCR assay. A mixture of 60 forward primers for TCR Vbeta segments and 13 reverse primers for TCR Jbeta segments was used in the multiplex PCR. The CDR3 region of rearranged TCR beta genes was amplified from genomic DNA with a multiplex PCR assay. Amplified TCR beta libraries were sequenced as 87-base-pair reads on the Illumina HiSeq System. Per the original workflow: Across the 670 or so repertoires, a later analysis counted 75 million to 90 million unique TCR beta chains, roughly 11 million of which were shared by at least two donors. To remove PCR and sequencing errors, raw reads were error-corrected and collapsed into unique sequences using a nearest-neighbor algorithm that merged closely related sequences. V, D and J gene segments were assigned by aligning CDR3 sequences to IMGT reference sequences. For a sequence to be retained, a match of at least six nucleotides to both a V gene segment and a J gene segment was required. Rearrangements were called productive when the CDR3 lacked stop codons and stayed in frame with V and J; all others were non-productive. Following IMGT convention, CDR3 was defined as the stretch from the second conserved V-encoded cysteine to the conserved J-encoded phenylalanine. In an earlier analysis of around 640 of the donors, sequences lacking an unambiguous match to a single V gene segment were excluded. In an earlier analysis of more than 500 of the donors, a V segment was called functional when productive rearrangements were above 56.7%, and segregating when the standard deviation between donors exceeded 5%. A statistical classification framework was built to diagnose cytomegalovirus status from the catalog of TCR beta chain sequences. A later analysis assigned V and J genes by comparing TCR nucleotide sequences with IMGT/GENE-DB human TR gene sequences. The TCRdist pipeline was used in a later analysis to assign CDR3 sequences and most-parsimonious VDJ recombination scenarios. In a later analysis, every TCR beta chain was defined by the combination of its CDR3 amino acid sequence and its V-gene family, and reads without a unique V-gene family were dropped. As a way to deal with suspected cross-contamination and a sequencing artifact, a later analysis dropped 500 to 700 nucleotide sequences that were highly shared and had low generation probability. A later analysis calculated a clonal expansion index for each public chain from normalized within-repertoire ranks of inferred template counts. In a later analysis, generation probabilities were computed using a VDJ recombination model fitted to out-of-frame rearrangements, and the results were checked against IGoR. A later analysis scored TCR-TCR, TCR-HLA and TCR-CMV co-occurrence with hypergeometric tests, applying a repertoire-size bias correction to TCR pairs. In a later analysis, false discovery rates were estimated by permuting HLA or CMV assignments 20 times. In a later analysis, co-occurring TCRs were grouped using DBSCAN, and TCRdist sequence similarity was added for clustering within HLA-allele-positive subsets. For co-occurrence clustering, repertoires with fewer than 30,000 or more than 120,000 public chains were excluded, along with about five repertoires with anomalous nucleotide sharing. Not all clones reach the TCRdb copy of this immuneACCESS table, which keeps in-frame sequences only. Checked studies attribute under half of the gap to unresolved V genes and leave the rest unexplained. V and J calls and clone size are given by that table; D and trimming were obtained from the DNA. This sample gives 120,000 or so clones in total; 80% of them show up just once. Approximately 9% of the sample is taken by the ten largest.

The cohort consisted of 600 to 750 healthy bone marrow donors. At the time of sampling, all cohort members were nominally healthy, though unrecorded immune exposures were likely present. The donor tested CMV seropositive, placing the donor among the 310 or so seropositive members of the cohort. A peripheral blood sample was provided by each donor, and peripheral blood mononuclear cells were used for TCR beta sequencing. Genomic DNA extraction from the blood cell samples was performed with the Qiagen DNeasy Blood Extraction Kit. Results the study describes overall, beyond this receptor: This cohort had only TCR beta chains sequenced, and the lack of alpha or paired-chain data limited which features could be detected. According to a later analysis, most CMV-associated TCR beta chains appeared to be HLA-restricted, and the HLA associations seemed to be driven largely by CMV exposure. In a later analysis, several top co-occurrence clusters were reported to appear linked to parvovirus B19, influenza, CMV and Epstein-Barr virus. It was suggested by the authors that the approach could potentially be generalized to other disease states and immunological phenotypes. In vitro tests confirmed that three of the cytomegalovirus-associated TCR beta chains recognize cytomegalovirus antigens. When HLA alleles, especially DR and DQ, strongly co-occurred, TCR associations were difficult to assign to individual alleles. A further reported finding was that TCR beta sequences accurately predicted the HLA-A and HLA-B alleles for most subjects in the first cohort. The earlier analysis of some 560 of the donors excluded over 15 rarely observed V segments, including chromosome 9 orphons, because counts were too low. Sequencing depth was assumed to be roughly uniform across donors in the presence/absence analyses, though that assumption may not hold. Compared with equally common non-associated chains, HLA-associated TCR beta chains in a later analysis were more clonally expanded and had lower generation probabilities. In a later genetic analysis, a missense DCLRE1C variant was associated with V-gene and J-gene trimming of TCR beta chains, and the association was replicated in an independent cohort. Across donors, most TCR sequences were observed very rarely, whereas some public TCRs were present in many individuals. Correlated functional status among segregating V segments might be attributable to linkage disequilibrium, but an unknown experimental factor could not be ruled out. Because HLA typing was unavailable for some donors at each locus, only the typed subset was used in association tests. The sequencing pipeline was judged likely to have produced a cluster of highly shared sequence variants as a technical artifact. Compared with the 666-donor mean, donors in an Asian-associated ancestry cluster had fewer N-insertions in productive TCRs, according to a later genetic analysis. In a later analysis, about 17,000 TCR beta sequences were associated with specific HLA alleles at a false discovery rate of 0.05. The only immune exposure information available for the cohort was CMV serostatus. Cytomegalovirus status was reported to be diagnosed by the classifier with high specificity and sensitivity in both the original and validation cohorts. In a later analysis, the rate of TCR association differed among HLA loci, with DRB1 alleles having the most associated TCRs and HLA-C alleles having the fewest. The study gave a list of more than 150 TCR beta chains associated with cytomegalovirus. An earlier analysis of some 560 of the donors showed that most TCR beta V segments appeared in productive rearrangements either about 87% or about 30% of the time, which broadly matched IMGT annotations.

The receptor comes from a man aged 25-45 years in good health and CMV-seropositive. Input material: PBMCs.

The CDR3 protein sequence reads: CASSQADWLNTGELFF. The nucleotide sequence reads TGTGCCAGCAGCCAAGCCGACTGGCTGAACACCGGGGAGCTGTTTTTT. This receptor chain uses TRBV7-9 and TRBJ2-2, with the D gene not confidently named. CDR1 SEHNR and CDR2 FQNEAQ are derived from the germline V gene (reference sequence). Including the terminal cysteine and phenylalanine, the CDR3 comprises 16 residues. The kept DNA is CDR3 alone, 48 bases in frame from the first base. V and J lose 5 bases and 1 base, and a span of 14 bases separates them.